Shown below are 2 T cell receptor beta chains from a single sample sequenced in a study of blood T cell repertoires in COVID-19. Repertoires were generated with immunoSEQ multiplex PCR, while TCRdb's copy carries only in-frame clones and drops some. Found here are 200,000 to 300,000 clones, roughly 91% of them singletons; the top ten hold around 4.2%. The specimen was PBMCs or T cells enriched from blood (not recorded which). The receptors come from a woman in her twenties or thirties with acute COVID-19.

The CDR3 loop is CAWMTKGGNQPQHF. CDR3 bases: TGTGCCTGGATGACAAAGGGGGGCAATCAGCCCCAGCATTTT. This chain links TRBV30 with TRBJ1-5; TRBD1 is a possible D gene (6 bases). In germline, CDR1 is GTSNPN, CDR2 SVGIG (reference sequence). V shed 4 bases and J shed 2 bases, with 12 bases lying between them. The CDR3 is 14 residues long. The full variable domain, in which reference TRBV30 and TRBJ1-5 provide the parts outside the CDR3, is SQTIHQWPATLVQPVGSPLSLECTVEGTSNPNLYWYRQAAGRGLQLLFYSVGIGQISSEVPQNLSASRPQDRQFILSSKKLLLSDSGFYLCAWMTKGGNQPQHFGDGTRLSIL.

This clone was seen more than once but under ten times. CDR3 in DNA: TGCAGTGCTAGCGAGGCGGAGACCCAGTACTTC. This translates into CSASEAETQYF. This chain joins TRBV20-1 and TRBJ2-5; D uncertain. The CDR3 runs to 11 residues. Germline V CDR1 and CDR2: DFQATT, SNEGSKA (reference sequence). Trimming stripped 3 bases from V and 5 bases from J, with 7 bases between.